This T cell receptor beta chain emerged from a study of blood T cells in healthy people across ages (dated by TCRdb to about 2015). For the study in its entirety: Template switching captured roughly one uniquely barcoded TCR beta cDNA molecule per two T cells in model experiments. The study measured age-related changes in TCR beta repertoire diversity using deep sequencing normalized with unique cDNA molecular identifiers. Donors were grouped into four age groups: young (average approximately 16 years), middle-aged (approximately 41), aged (about 60) and long-lived (approximately 75). To avoid experimental bias, donors of different ages were spread randomly across the sequencing lanes. Two additional independent replicas of 1 million unique cDNA reads from the same blood draw were analyzed for two donors (one aged 18 to 29 and one aged 80 or older). The research as a whole found: Observed TCR beta diversity per million T cells fell roughly linearly with age, and a significant reduction was already apparent by age around 39. The long-lived group showed more naive CD4+ T cells, fewer expanded clones and increased TCR diversity than the aged group, suggesting age selection. Because profiling used bulk unsorted PBMCs, naive and antigen-experienced compartments could not be compared conclusively. Donor CMV infection status was unknown, potentially confounding age-related changes in expanded clonotypes. Estimates of total diversity from one million sequenced T cells were regarded as lower bounds and underestimates. Observed TCR beta diversity correlated strongly with the percentage of naive T cells measured by flow cytometry.

Library preparation was by 5' RACE. Reads for this sample came from an Illumina HiSeq 2500. A second PCR of about 6 to 11 cycles was run with a J-beta primer mix and a sample-barcoded 5' primer. A template-switch 5' adaptor carrying 12 random nucleotides introduced a unique molecular identifier onto each TCR beta cDNA molecule. Each sample yielded at least 2.5 million CDR3-containing paired-end reads. First-strand cDNA synthesis was performed from all RNA using the Mint cDNA synthesis kit, with priming by a TRBC-specific oligonucleotide. Following uracil-DNA glycosylase treatment, all cDNA underwent a first 18-cycle PCR with the universal primers M1SS and BC2_uni_R. In the original analysis: For normalization, 1 million high-quality reads were randomly selected from each sample, with every read carrying a distinct molecular identifier. Reads with shared molecular identifiers were discarded instead of being binned into consensus sequences. MiTCR, run with a Q25 quality threshold and the strictest error-elimination algorithm, handled CDR3 identification, clonotype clustering and error correction. A nonparametric unseen species model with Euler transformation was used to estimate a lower bound on total TCR beta diversity. The public reads were quality trimmed at Q25 with fastp and then assembled into clones with MiXCR by TCRdb, keeping productive beta chains. CDR3 protein sequences are deduplicated, and each keeps its most common genes and DNA. V and J calls and clone size were set by TCRdb, not the authors. In all, the sample holds some 1.5 million distinct CDR3 sequences, and approximately 28% of those were seen once. The ten largest account for roughly 8.2% of the sample.

Donors were about 36 systemically healthy Caucasian individuals from Russia aged about 6 to 100 years. Approximately 10 milliliters of peripheral blood were collected from each donor into EDTA-treated Vacutainer tubes. Ficoll-Paque density-gradient centrifugation was used to isolate PBMCs, with at least 7 million per sample. Trizol reagent was used to extract total RNA from PBMCs, with at least 5.5 micrograms per sample. Naive CD45RAhigh/CD27high T cell percentages were measured by flow cytometry on a PBMC aliquot from every donor. CDR1 and CDR2, looked up from the germline V gene (reference sequence), are DFQATT and SNEGSKA. Including the terminal cysteine and phenylalanine, the CDR3 comprises 13 residues. The sequence is cut down to CDR3 DNA, 39 bases in frame from base 1. Compared with germline, V lacks 8 bases and J lacks 5 bases; bases without a gene match: 11. This clonotype has a handful of counts. Its antigen has not been determined. No much larger clonotype is one base removed from it; base qualities were not supplied.

The rearrangement combines TRBV20-1 with TRBJ2-5; the junction holds 7 bases that match TRBD2. The sequence came from a woman aged 25 to 39 in good health. The material sequenced was blood. The sequenced DNA: TGCAGTACGGGAGGTGGGGTTTCTGAGACCCAGTACTTC. It translates to CSTGGGVSETQYF.